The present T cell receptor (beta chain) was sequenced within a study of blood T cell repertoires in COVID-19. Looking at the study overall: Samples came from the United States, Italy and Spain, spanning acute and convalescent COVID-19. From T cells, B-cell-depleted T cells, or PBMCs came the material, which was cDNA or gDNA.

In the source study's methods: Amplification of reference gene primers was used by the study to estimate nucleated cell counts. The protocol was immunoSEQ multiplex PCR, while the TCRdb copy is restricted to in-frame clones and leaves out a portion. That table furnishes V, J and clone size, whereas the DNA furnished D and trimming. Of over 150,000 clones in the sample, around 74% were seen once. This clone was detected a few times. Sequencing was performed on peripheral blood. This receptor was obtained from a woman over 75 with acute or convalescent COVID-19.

CDR3 loop: CASSLDWGRNQPQHF. Here the CDR3 DNA reads TGTGCCAGCAGCTTAGACTGGGGGCGCAATCAGCCCCAGCATTTT. This chain links TRBV7-2 with TRBJ1-5; a possible D gene is TRBD1 (6 bases). The V end lost 1 base, the J end lost 2 bases, and 9 bases lay between the germline ends. Germline V gene lookup returns CDR1 SGHTA and CDR2 FQGNSA. This CDR3 has 15 residues. The entire variable domain, with the rest obtained from reference TRBV7-2 and TRBJ1-5, is as follows: GAGVSQSPSNKVTEKGKDVELRCDPISGHTALYWYRQSLGQGLEFLIYFQGNSAPDKSGLPSDRFSAERTGGSVSTLTIQRTQQEDSAVYLCASSLDWGRNQPQHFGDGTRLSIL.